The clone carrying this T cell receptor (beta chain) is deemed medium-sized (0.01 to 0.1%). The data derive from a study of blood T cell repertoires in COVID-19. Study information: Researchers got acute and convalescent COVID-19 samples from the United States, Italy and Spain. In each case, the material was cDNA or gDNA derived from T cells, B-cell-depleted T cells, or PBMCs.

Original data processing: Researchers report that nucleated cell counts were estimated from reference gene primer amplification. Produced via immunoSEQ multiplex PCR; TCRdb's table is partial and in-frame only. The DNA was the basis for D and trimming; V, J and clone size are from that table. The sample holds around 130,000 clones, 86% seen once. Trimming cost V 5 bases and J 3 bases; bases outside gene matches: 6. This CDR3 comprises 14 residues. Germline CDR1 reads MNHEY; CDR2 reads SVGAGI. This TCR was sampled from a man in his forties or fifties with acute or convalescent COVID-19. This chain connects TRBV6-5 to TRBJ1-1; 7 bases match TRBD1. Sequences were obtained from peripheral blood. The CDR3 bases are TGTGCCAGCAGTCGGGAGGGGGCTTACACTGAAGCTTTCTTT. Protein: CASSREGAYTEAFF.